This TCR beta chain originates from a study of T cell repertoires in cytomegalovirus infection. About the study: Public signatures in TCR beta pointed to CMV infection and matching HLA type. Study-wide points: What dominated the ex vivo response were HLA-C-restricted CMV-specific TCR beta clonotypes. Pooled public TCR beta family frequency picked out CMV carriers with the relevant HLA.

This clonotype appeared a few times. Its antigen is not known. TCRdb re-analysed the reads in MiXCR, keeping a single row per CDR3 protein. The table records hundreds of thousands of distinct CDR3 sequences, approximately 18% of them present only once. Germline loops: CDR1 DFQATT, CDR2 SNEGSKA (reference sequence). This CDR3 has 14 amino acids. With 5 bases removed from V and 3 bases from J, the gap between germline ends came to 16 bases. The receptor was isolated from a human donor in good health (CMV status not recorded). Some clones in this sample may be carry-over from other donors' samples. The chain is built from TRBV20-1 and TRBJ1-1; D possibly corresponds to TRBD1 (6 bases). Sequencing used PBMCs. This CDR3 reads CSAQPRGDYTEAFF. The CDR3 DNA sequence: TGCAGTGCTCAGCCCAGGGGAGATTACACTGAAGCTTTCTTT.